Only a few counts were recorded for the clone carrying this T cell receptor beta chain. The sample is drawn from a study of T cells in Graves' hyperthyroidism and ophthalmopathy. Each person with ophthalmopathy scored at least 3 on the Clinical Activity Score, reached NOSPECS grade 4 or higher, and had been ill under 3 months. Not enrolled were patients with uncontrolled infection, other autoimmune disease, pregnancy or lactation. Amplification yielded TCR beta CDR3 regions, with RNA transcripts as the source. HTBI primers drove first-round RT-PCR of the TCR CDR3. In TCRdb, the multiplex PCR reads were re-called with MiXCR into one record per CDR3 protein. This table holds about 640,000 distinct CDR3 sequences, roughly 20% found once. Input material: blood. The source of this sequence is a man under 40 with Graves' ophthalmopathy.

CDR3 protein: CASSLGWETANEKLFF. CDR3 coding DNA: TGTGCCAGCAGCTTAGGATGGGAGACAGCTAATGAAAAACTGTTTTTT. The chain links TRBV7-9 to TRBJ1-4, with D perhaps matching TRBD1 (5 bases). Germline CDR1 SEHNR, CDR2 FQNEAQ (reference sequence). V shed 1 base and J shed 3 bases, with 12 bases lying between them. The CDR3 consists of 16 residues. Full variable domain (missing parts from reference TRBV7-9 and TRBJ1-4): DTGVSQNPRHKITKRGQNVTFRCDPISEHNRLYWYRQTLGQGPEFLTYFQNEAQLEKSRLLSDRFSAERPKGSFSTLEIQRTEQGDSAMYLCASSLGWETANEKLFFGSGTQLSVL.